Presented here are 27 T cell receptor beta chains from one specimen sequenced in a study of ipilimumab plus nivolumab after autologous stem cell transplantation. Clones were read by immunoSEQ multiplex PCR, and TCRdb kept only the in-frame ones, dropping some. The sample has about 9,200 clones; more than 60% are singletons. The sample was PBMCs, taken in a trial of ipilimumab plus nivolumab as post-transplant consolidation. All receptors come from a female donor with multiple myeloma.

V gene TRBV6-5 combines with J gene TRBJ2-1; D gene unclear. Germline-derived CDR1 and CDR2 are MNHEY and SVGAGI. The CDR3 length is 15 residues. Trimming removed 2 bases at V and 3 bases at J, with 11 bases between. The DNA for the CDR3 is TGTGCCAGCAGTTACGTTACAAACGGCTACAATGAGCAGTTCTTC. Translation gives CASSYVTNGYNEQFF.

The chain uses TRBV7-9 and TRBJ2-2; TRBD1 might be the D (6 bases). With 5 bases removed from V and 5 bases from J, the gap between germline ends came to 15 bases. The CDR3 is 15 residues long. CDR1 is SEHNR, CDR2 FQNEAQ, per germline (reference sequence). The CDR3 loop reads CASSPIGGWTGELFF. For the CDR3, the DNA is TGTGCCAGCAGCCCCATAGGGGGATGGACCGGGGAGCTGTTTTTT.

The V and J genes are TRBV5-5 and TRBJ2-1; D perhaps matches TRBD1 (6 bases). CDR3 length equals 16 residues. Trimming took off 4 bases at V and 2 bases at J, with 16 bases between the two ends. The germline gives CDR1 SGHKS, CDR2 YYEKEE (reference sequence). This CDR3 is CASSPSPGDTYNEQFF. Written as DNA, the CDR3 is TGTGCCAGCAGCCCAAGTCCAGGGGACACCTACAATGAGCAGTTCTTC.

This clone appeared a few times. This sequence joins TRBV6-1 and TRBJ2-3; 10 nucleotides align to TRBD2. There are 14 residues in the CDR3. The V gene's germline CDR1 is MNHNS and CDR2 SASEGT. The V gene end was trimmed by 4 bases and the J gene end by 6 bases; junction bases not matched to a gene: 4. For the CDR3, the DNA is TGTGCCAGCAGTGCTAGCGGGAGTATGGATACGCAGTATTTT. Translating gives CASSASGSMDTQYF.

The V call is TRBV9, the J call TRBJ2-7; maybe TRBD1 (5 bases). The germline V gene has CDR1 SGDLS and CDR2 YYNGEE. The CDR3 extends over 14 amino acids. Trimming removed 4 bases at V and 7 bases at J, with 18 bases between. CDR3 in amino acids: CASSPGQGMREQYF. Here the CDR3 DNA reads TGTGCCAGCAGCCCCGGTCAGGGAATGAGGGAGCAGTACTTC.

This clone was seen a handful of times. The rearrangement joins TRBV19 to TRBJ1-1; 8 nucleotides match TRBD1. CDR3 length: 14 residues. Per the germline V gene, CDR1 is LNHDA and CDR2 is SQIVND (reference sequence). The V gene end was trimmed by 7 bases and the J gene end by 4 bases; junction bases not matched to a gene: 8. As DNA, the CDR3 is TGTGCCAGTACCCAGGGGGCAGTATTCACTGAAGCTTTCTTT. Protein: CASTQGAVFTEAFF.

The chain links TRBV6-5 to TRBJ2-7; 8 bases match TRBD1. Germline values: CDR1 MNHEY, CDR2 SVGAGI. J lost 5 bases, V lost 4 bases, and 7 bases had no gene match. The CDR3 spans 14 residues. DNA of the CDR3: TGTGCCAGCAGTTCCCCAGGGGGCCGGGACGAGCAGTACTTC. It is translated as CASSSPGGRDEQYF.

In this sample, this clone is medium-sized. Other DNA sequences of this sample code for an identical CDR3. The rearrangement links TRBV18 to TRBJ1-5; D ambiguous. The CDR3 has 13 amino acids. Germline V gene data show CDR1 as KGHSH and CDR2 as LQKENI. V lost 3 bases to trimming and J lost 3 bases, with 6 bases between them. Written as DNA, the CDR3 is TGTGCCAGCTCACCGGATTCCAATCAGCCCCAGCATTTT. This gives the protein CASSPDSNQPQHF.

The J gene is TRBJ2-1, the V gene TRBV28; 7 bases agree with TRBD1. J lost 3 bases, V lost 5 bases, and 7 bases had no gene match. Germline V gene lookup returns CDR1 MDHEN and CDR2 SYDVKM. This CDR3 is 15 amino acids long. CDR3 amino acids: CASSIRDSYYNEQFF. The CDR3 bases are TGTGCCAGCAGTATCCGGGACAGCTACTACAATGAGCAGTTCTTC.

This chain uses TRBV5-1 with TRBJ2-5, with D hard to call. V dropped 0 bases and J dropped 1 base, with 4 bases sitting between them. The V gene's germline CDR1 is SGHRS and CDR2 YFSETQ. The CDR3 totals 13 residues. CDR3 nucleotides: TGCGCCAGCAGCTTGGAGGGCCAAGAGACCCAGTACTTC. Translation: CASSLEGQETQYF.

The chain uses TRBV5-1 and TRBJ1-5; weak D call: TRBD1 (5 bases). CDR1 SGHRS and CDR2 YFSETQ come from the germline V gene. The CDR3 loop spans 13 amino acids. V lost 5 bases and J 3 bases, leaving 9 bases between the germline ends. The CDR3: CASRPGPNQPQHF. The CDR3 coding sequence is TGCGCCAGCAGGCCAGGGCCCAATCAGCCCCAGCATTTT.

This clone has just a few counts. This chain links TRBV27 with TRBJ2-3; 12 nucleotides align to TRBD2. The junction had 8 bases not matched to a gene; V was cut back by 4 bases and J by 3 bases. This CDR3 comprises 17 residues. Germline CDR1 is MNHEY and CDR2 is SMNVEV (reference sequence). The CDR3 protein is CASSSELAGGGTDTQYF. CDR3 nucleotide sequence: TGTGCCAGCAGTTCTGAACTAGCGGGAGGAGGTACAGATACGCAGTATTTT.

The chain couples TRBV29-1 to TRBJ2-7; D gene ambiguous. Germline V lookup: CDR1 SQVTM, CDR2 ANQGSEA. V lost 1 base, J lost 3 bases, and 10 bases lay in between. This CDR3 is built from 13 residues. The DNA for the CDR3 is TGCAGCGTTGAAGGGACCCCGAACTACGAGCAGTACTTC. Its translation is CSVEGTPNYEQYF.

The chain couples TRBV27 to TRBJ1-6; 8 bases fit TRBD1. The CDR3 totals 14 residues. J was trimmed by 9 bases and V by 7 bases; bases with no gene match: 8. CDR1 is MNHEY and CDR2 is SMNVEV in the germline V gene (reference sequence). CDR3 coding DNA: TGTGCCAGCACTCGGGACAGGAGAGTTTCACCCCTCCACTTT. Amino acid sequence: CASTRDRRVSPLHF.

The rearrangement joins TRBV28 to TRBJ2-2, with TRBD1 matching 7 bases. The J segment lost 4 bases and the V segment lost 3 bases, leaving 2 bases of the junction unmatched. The CDR3 consists of 14 residues. Germline V gives CDR1 MDHEN, CDR2 SYDVKM. CDR3 loop: CASSFAGGTGELFF. The CDR3 DNA is TGTGCCAGCAGTTTTGCAGGGGGCACCGGGGAGCTGTTTTTT.

The chain couples TRBV28 to TRBJ1-1; TRBD1 might be the D (6 bases). CDR3 length equals 13 residues. Trimming shortened V by 2 bases and J by 10 bases, and 14 bases separated the two germline ends. Germline V gives CDR1 MDHEN, CDR2 SYDVKM. The DNA for the CDR3 is TGTGCCAGCAGTTTAGCGGGGGGCCGGGTAGCTTTCTTT. Translated: CASSLAGGRVAFF.

V usage is TRBV18 and J usage is TRBJ2-3; D is uncertain. Germline CDR1 reads KGHSH; CDR2 reads LQKENI. The germline V and J ends were trimmed by 3 bases and 4 bases, with 8 bases remaining between them. This CDR3 region has 13 residues. Written as DNA, the CDR3 is TGTGCCAGCTCACCTGAAGTCGCAGATACGCAGTATTTT. Protein: CASSPEVADTQYF.

Within the sample, this clone is medium-sized. The CDR3 here is CASSLRGSRNYGYTF. The CDR3 coding sequence is TGTGCCAGCAGTTTACGAGGGTCCCGTAACTATGGCTACACCTTC. J is TRBJ1-2 and V is TRBV28, with unresolved D. Germline CDR1 reads MDHEN; CDR2 reads SYDVKM. V was shortened by 2 bases and J by 1 base, with 11 bases between the two germline ends. This CDR3 has 15 residues.

This clone came up a few times. The V gene is TRBV2, the J gene TRBJ2-7; no firm D call. This CDR3 contains 12 residues. From germline, CDR1 is SNHLY and CDR2 FYNNEI. V was cut by 6 bases and J by 2 bases, with 8 bases left in between. The CDR3 nucleotides are TGTGCCAGCAGAGATCCAACCTACGAGCAGTACTTC. Its translation is CASRDPTYEQYF.

The chain couples TRBV7-3 to TRBJ2-3; D may be TRBD1 (5 bases). The CDR3 contains 13 residues. CDR1 and CDR2 (germline): SGHTA, FQGTGA. Trimming removed 0 bases at V and 6 bases at J, with 7 bases between. The CDR3 region has the DNA TGTGCCAGCAGCTTAACGGCAGGGGATACGCAGTATTTT. This sequence encodes CASSLTAGDTQYF.

The V call is TRBV27, the J call TRBJ1-1; 10 bases align to TRBD1. CDR1 is MNHEY and CDR2 is SMNVEV in the germline V gene (reference sequence). The ends lost 3 bases at V and 0 bases at J; junction bases unmatched: 7. The CDR3 has 17 residues. CDR3 sequence reads: CASSFGQGETVNTEAFF. In nucleotides, the CDR3 is TGTGCCAGCAGTTTTGGACAGGGGGAGACTGTGAACACTGAAGCTTTCTTT.

This clone was counted once. The chain links TRBV19 to TRBJ2-5; 8 nucleotides line up with TRBD1. The J call may be incorrect, as the DNA end agrees better with TRBJ2-7. Germline CDR1 and CDR2: LNHDA and SQIVND (reference sequence). This CDR3 is 15 amino acids long. CDR3 sequence: CASGNRGYTFDEQYF. The CDR3 coding sequence is TGTGCCAGTGGGAACAGGGGGTACACCTTTGACGAGCAGTACTTC.

This sequence joins TRBV5-1 and TRBJ2-3; TRBD2 might be the D (6 bases). The germline V gene encodes CDR1 SGHRS and CDR2 YFSETQ. The CDR3 runs to 14 residues. V lost 4 bases and J 2 bases, leaving 11 bases between the germline ends. The CDR3 DNA reads as TGCGCCAGCAGCCCGGGGGAGGCCACAGATACGCAGTATTTT. Protein product: CASSPGEATDTQYF.

The chain uses TRBV29-1 and TRBJ1-2, with a possible D match to TRBD1 (5 bases). The CDR3 is 16 amino acids. V was cut by 0 bases and J by 1 base, with 15 bases left in between. Germline CDR1 is SQVTM and CDR2 is ANQGSEA. CDR3 sequence reads: CSVEDTGVYNNYGYTF. In DNA form, the CDR3 reads TGCAGCGTTGAAGATACGGGGGTATATAATAACTATGGCTACACCTTC.

The rearrangement uses TRBV10-3 and TRBJ2-3, with 7 bases fitting TRBD1. V gave up 2 bases and J gave up 3 bases; unmatched junction bases: 8. CDR3 length: 16 residues. CDR1 ENHRY and CDR2 SYGVKD come from the germline V gene. DNA of the CDR3: TGTGCCATCAGTGAGAGGTCAGGGGGAAAAACAGATACGCAGTATTTT. This gives the protein CAISERSGGKTDTQYF.

This clone has a single count. The V call is TRBV10-3, the J call TRBJ2-3; D is undetermined. CDR1 and CDR2 (germline): ENHRY, SYGVKD. This CDR3 comprises 11 residues. Trimming removed 6 bases at V and 5 bases at J, with 6 bases between. The CDR3 region has the DNA TGTGCCATCAGAGAAATAGATACGCAGTATTTT. As protein: CAIREIDTQYF.

In this sample, this clone turned up a few times. The gene calls are TRBV7-2 and TRBJ2-7; 11 bases map to TRBD2. Per the germline V gene, CDR1 is SGHTA and CDR2 is FQGNSA. The CDR3 is 16 amino acids. V gave up 0 bases and J gave up 7 bases; unmatched junction bases: 8. The CDR3 is CASSLASVLAGGEQYF. The DNA of the CDR3 is TGTGCCAGCAGCTTAGCGTCAGTCCTAGCGGGAGGTGAGCAGTACTTC.